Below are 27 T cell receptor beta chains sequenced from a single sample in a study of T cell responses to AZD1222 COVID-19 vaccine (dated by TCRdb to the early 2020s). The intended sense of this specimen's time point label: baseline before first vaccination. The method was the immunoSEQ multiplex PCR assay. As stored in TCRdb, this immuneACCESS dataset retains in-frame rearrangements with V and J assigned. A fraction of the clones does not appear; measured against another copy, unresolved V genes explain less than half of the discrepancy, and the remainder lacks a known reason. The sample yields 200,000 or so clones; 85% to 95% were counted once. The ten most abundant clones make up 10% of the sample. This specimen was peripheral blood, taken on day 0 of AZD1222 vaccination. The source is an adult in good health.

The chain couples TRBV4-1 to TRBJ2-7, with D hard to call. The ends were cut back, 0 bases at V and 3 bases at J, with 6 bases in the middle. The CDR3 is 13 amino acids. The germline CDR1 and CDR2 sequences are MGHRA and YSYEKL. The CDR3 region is CASSQETIYEQYF. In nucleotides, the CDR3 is TGCGCCAGCAGCCAAGAAACTATCTACGAGCAGTACTTC.

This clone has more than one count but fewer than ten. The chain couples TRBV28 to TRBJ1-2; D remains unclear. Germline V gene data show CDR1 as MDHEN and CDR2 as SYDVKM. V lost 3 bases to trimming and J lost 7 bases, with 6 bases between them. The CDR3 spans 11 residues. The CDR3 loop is CASSFPSGYTF. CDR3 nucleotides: TGTGCCAGCAGTTTTCCGTCTGGCTACACCTTC.

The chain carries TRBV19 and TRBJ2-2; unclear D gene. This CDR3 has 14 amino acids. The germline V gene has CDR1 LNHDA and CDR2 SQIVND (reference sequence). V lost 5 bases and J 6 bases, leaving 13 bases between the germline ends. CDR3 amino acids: CASSFDSSPGELFF. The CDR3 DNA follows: TGTGCCAGTAGTTTCGACTCGTCCCCCGGGGAGCTGTTTTTT.

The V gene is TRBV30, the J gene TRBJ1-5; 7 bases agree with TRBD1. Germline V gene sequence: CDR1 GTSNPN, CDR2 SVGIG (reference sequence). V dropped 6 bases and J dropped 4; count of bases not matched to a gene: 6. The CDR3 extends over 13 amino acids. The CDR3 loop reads CACMTGLNQPQHF. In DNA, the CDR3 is TGTGCCTGTATGACAGGGTTAAATCAGCCCCAGCATTTT.

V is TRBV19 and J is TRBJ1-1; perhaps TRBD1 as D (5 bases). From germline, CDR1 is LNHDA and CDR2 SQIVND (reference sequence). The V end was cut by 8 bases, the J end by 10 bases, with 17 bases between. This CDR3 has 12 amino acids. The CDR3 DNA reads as TGTGCCAGTTCTGAGGCGGGACGGCGAGCTTTCTTT. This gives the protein CASSEAGRRAFF.

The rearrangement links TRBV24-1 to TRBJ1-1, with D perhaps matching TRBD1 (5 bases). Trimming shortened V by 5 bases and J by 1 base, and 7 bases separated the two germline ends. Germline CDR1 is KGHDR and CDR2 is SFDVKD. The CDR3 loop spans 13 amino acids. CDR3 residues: CATSVGGNTEAFF. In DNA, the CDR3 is TGTGCCACCAGTGTCGGGGGGAACACTGAAGCTTTCTTT.

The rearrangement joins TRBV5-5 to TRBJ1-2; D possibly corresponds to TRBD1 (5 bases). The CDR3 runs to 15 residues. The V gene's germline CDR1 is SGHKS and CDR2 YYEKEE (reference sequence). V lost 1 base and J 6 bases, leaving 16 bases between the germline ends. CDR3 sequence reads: CASSLPGTVEDGYTF. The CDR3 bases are TGTGCCAGCAGCTTGCCCGGGACGGTGGAGGATGGCTACACCTTC.

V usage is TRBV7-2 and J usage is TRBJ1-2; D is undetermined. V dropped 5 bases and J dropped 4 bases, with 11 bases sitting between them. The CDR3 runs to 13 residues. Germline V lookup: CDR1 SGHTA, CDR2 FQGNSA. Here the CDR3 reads CASSPVGIYGYTF. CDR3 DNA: TGTGCCAGCAGCCCGGTGGGGATCTATGGCTACACCTTC.

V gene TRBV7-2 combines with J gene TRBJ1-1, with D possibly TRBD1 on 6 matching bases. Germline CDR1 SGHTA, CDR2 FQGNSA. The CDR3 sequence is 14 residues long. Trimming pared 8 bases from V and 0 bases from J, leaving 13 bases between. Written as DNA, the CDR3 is TGTGCCAGCCGTCGGGGGCAAATGAACACTGAAGCTTTCTTT. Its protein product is CASRRGQMNTEAFF.

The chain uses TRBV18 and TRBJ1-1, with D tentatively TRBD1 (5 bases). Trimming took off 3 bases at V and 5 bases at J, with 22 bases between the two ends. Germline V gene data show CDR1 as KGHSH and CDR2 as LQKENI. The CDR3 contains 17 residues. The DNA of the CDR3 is TGTGCCAGCTCACCGGGAGAGAAGGGGCCGGGGTTGACTGAAGCTTTCTTT. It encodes CASSPGEKGPGLTEAFF. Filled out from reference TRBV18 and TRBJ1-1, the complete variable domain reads NAGVMQNPRHLVRRRGQEARLRCSPMKGHSHVYWYRQLPEEGLKFMVYLQKENIIDESGMPKERFSAEFPKEGPSILRIQQVVRGDSAAYFCASSPGEKGPGLTEAFFGQGTRLTVV.

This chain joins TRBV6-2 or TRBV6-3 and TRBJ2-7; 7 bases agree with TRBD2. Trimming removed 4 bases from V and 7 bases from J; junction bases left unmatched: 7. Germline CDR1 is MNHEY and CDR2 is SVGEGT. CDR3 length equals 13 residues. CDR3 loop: CASSWPSGGEQYF. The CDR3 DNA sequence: TGTGCCAGCAGTTGGCCGTCGGGAGGAGAGCAGTACTTC.

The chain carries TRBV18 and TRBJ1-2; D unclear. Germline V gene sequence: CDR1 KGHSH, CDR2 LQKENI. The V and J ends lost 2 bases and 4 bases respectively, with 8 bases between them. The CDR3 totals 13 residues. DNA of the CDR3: TGTGCCAGCTCACCAAATAATTTCTATGGCTACACCTTC. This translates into CASSPNNFYGYTF.

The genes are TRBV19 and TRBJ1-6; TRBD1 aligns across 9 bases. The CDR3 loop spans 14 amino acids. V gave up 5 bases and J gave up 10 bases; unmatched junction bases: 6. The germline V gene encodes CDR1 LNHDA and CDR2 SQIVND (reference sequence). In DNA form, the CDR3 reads TGTGCCAGTAGTTTTTCCGGGACAGGGTCACCCCTCCACTTT. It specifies CASSFSGTGSPLHF.

As DNA, the CDR3 is TGTGCCAGCAGTTTAGTGCCCTACACTGAAGCTTTCTTT. It specifies CASSLVPYTEAFF. The J gene is TRBJ1-1, the V gene TRBV27; D is uncertain. Germline CDR1 reads MNHEY; CDR2 reads SMNVEV (reference sequence). The CDR3 consists of 13 residues. V was cut by 2 bases and J by 3 bases, with 7 bases left in between.

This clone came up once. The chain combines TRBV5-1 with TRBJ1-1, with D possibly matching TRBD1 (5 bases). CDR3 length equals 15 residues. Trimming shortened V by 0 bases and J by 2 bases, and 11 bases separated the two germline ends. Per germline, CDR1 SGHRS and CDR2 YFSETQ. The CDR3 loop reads CASSLVEGRNTEAFF. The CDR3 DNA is TGCGCCAGCAGCTTGGTGGAGGGGAGAAACACTGAAGCTTTCTTT.

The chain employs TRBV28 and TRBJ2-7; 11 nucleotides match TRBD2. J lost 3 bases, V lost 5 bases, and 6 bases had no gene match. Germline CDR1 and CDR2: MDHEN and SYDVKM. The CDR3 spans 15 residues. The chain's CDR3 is CASSLGTSGYYEQYV. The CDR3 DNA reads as TGTGCCAGCAGTCTAGGGACTAGCGGATACTACGAGCAGTACGTC.

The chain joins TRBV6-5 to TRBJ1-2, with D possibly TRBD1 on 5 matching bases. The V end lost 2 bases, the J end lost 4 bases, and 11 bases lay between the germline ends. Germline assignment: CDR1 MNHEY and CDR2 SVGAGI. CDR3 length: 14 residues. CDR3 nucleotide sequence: TGTGCCAGCAGTTACGGAACCGGGACCTATGGCTACACCTTC. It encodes CASSYGTGTYGYTF.

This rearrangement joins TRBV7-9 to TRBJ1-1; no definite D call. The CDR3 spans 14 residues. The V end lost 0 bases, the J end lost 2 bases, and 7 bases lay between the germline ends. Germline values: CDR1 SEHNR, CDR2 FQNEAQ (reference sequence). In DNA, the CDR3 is TGTGCCAGCAGCTTAGCGCCGATTAACACTGAAGCTTTCTTT. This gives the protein CASSLAPINTEAFF.

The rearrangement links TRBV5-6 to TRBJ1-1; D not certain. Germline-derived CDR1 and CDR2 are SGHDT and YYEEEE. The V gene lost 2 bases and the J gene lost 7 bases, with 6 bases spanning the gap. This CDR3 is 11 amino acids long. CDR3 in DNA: TGTGCCAGCAGCTTTAAATATGAAGCTTTCTTT. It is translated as CASSFKYEAFF.

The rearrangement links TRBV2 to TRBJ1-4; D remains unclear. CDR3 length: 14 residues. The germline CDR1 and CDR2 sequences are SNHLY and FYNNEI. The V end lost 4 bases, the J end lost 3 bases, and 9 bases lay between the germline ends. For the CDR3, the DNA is TGTGCCAGCAGTGCAACAGAGTCTAATGAAAAACTGTTTTTT. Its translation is CASSATESNEKLFF.

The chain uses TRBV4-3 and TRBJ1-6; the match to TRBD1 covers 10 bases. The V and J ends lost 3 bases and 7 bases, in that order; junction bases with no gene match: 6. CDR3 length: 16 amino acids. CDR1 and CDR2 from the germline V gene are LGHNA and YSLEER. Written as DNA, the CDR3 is TGCGCCAGCAGCCAGACTGGGACAGGGGCAAATTCACCCCTCCACTTT. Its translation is CASSQTGTGANSPLHF.

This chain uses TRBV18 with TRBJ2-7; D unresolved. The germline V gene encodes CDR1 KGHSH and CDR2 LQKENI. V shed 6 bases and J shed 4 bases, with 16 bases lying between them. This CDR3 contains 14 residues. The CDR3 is CASSGFEEPYEQYF. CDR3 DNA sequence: TGTGCCAGCTCGGGATTCGAGGAGCCGTACGAGCAGTACTTC.

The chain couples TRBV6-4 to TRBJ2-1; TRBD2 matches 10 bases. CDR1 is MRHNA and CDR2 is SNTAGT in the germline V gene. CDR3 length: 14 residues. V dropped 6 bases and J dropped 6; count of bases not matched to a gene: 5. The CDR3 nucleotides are TGTGCCAGCAGCGCTAGCGGGAGCGCCAATGAGCAGTTCTTC. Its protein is CASSASGSANEQFF.

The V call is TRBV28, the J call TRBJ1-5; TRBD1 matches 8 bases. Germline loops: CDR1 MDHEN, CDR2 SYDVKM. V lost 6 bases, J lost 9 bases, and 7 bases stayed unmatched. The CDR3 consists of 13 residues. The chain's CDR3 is CASRDRGGGPQHF. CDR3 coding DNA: TGTGCCAGCAGAGACAGGGGAGGGGGGCCCCAGCATTTT.

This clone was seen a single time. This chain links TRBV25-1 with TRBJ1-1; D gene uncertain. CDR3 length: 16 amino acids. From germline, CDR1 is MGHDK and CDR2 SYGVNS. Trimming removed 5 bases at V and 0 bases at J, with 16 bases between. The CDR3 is CASSRAGKSMNTEAFF. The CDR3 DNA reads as TGTGCCAGCAGTAGGGCAGGAAAGTCCATGAACACTGAAGCTTTCTTT.

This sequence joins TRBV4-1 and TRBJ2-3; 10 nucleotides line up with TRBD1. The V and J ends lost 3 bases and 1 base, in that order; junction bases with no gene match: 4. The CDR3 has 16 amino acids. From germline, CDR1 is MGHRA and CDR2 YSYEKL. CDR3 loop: CASSQPGTGGTDTQYF. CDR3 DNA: TGCGCCAGCAGCCAGCCCGGGACAGGGGGCACAGATACGCAGTATTTT.

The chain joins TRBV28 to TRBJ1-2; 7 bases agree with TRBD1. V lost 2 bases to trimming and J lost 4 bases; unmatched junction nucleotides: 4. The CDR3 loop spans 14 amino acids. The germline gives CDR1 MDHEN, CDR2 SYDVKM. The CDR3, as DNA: TGTGCCAGCAGTTTAGCCGGGACAGTCTATGGCTACACCTTC. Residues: CASSLAGTVYGYTF.